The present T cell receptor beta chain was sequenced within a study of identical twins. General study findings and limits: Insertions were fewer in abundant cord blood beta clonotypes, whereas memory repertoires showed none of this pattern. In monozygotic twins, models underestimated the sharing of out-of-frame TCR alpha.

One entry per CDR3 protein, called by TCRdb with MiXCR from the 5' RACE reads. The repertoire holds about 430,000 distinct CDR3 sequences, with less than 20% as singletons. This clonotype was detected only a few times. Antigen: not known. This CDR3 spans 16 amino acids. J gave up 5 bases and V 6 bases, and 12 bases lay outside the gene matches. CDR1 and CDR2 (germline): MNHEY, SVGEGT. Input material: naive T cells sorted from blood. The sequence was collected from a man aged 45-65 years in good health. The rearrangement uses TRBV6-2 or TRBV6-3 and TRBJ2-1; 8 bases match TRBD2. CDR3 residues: CASRRISGRFHNEQFF. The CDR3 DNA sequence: TGTGCCAGCAGACGAATAAGCGGGAGATTCCACAATGAGCAGTTCTTC.